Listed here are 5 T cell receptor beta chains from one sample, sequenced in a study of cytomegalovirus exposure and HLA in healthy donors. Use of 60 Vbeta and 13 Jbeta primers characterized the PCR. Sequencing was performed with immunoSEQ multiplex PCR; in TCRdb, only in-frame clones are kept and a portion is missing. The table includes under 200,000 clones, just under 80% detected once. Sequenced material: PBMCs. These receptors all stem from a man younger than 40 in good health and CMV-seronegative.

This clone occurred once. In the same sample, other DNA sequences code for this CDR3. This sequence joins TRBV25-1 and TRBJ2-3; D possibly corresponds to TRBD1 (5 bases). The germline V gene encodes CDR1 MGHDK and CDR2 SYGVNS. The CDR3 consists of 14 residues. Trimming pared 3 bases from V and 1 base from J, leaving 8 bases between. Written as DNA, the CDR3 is TGTGCCAGCAGTGACAGGGTCGGCACAGATACGCAGTATTTT. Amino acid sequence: CASSDRVGTDTQYF.

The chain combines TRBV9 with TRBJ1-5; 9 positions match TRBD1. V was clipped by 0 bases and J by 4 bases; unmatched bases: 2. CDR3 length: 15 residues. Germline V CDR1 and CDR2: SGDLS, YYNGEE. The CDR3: CASSVGGTGNQPQHF. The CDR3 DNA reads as TGTGCCAGCAGCGTAGGTGGGACAGGGAATCAGCCCCAGCATTTT.

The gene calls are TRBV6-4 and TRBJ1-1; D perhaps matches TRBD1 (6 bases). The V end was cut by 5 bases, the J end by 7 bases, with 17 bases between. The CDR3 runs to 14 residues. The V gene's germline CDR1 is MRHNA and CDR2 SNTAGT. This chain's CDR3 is CASSSGLGAGEAFF. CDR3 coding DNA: TGTGCCAGCAGTTCGGGGTTGGGGGCCGGTGAAGCTTTCTTT.

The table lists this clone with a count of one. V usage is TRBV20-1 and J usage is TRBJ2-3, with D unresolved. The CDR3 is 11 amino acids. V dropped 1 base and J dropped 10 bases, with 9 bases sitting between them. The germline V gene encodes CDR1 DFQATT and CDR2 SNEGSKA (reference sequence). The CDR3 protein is CSARVTRSQYF. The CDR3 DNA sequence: TGCAGTGCTAGAGTAACACGTTCGCAGTATTTT.

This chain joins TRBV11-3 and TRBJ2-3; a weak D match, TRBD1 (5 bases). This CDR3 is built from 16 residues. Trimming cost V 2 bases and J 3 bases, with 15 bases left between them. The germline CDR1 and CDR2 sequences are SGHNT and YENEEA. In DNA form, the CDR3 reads TGTGCCAGCAGCTTAAGGGGCACCGGTGGTACAGATACGCAGTATTTT. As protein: CASSLRGTGGTDTQYF. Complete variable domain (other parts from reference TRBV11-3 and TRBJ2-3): EAGVVQSPRYKIIEKKQPVAFWCNPISGHNTLYWYLQNLGQGPELLIRYENEEAVDDSQLPKDRFSAERLKGVDSTLKIQPAELGDSAVYLCASSLRGTGGTDTQYFGPGTRLTVL.